The rows below give T cell receptor beta chains drawn from one sample of a study of brain T cells in children with intractable seizures. Profiling relied on immunoSEQ multiplex PCR, and the TCRdb table lists in-frame clones only, not all of them. The sample includes around 100,000 clones, approximately 94% of them seen just once. The sample was peripheral blood, taken at surgery. The origin of the receptors is a boy younger than two with hemimegalencephaly and intractable seizures. Both conserved end residues are part of each CDR3. The D gene is left open where the match is weak. Only part of the rows carry a size: once, few, many, or a class if the clone is expanded.

CASKGGLNTEAFF | TGTGCCAGCAAGGGAGGGCTGAACACTGAAGCTTTCTTT | TRBJ1-1 | . | . | TRBV6-5
CASSLTGGSYEQYF | TGTGCCAGCAGCTTGACAGGGGGCTCCTACGAGCAGTACTTC | TRBJ2-7 | TRBD1 | few | TRBV11-2
CASSPRAPAWGLAGGPPGELFF | TGTGCCAGCAGCCCCCGGGCCCCCGCGTGGGGACTAGCGGGAGGGCCCCCCGGGGAGCTGTTTTTT | TRBJ2-2 | TRBD2 | . | TRBV7-6
CASRFQGRGEAFF | TGTGCCAGCAGATTCCAGGGACGGGGTGAAGCTTTCTTT | TRBJ1-1 | . | . | TRBV12-3/TRBV12-4
CASSVDWYNEQFF | TGTGCCAGCAGCGTGGACTGGTACAATGAGCAGTTCTTC | TRBJ2-1 | . | . | TRBV9
CASSPTPTGDYGYTF | TGTGCCAGCAGCCCAACCCCTACAGGGGACTATGGCTACACCTTC | TRBJ1-2 | TRBD1 | . | TRBV6-6
CASSVGTSYNEQFF | TGTGCCAGCAGCGTAGGGACTAGCTACAATGAGCAGTTCTTC | TRBJ2-1 | TRBD2 | . | TRBV9
CASSLGLRGYEQYF | TGTGCCAGCAGCTTAGGCCTTCGGGGCTACGAGCAGTACTTC | TRBJ2-7 | . | once | TRBV5-6
CASSPLNRNTEAFF | TGTGCCAGCTCACCTCTAAACAGGAACACTGAAGCTTTCTTT | TRBJ1-1 | . | . | TRBV18
CASSFGGETQYF | TGTGCCAGCAGTTTCGGTGGGGAGACCCAGTACTTC | TRBJ2-5 | . | . | TRBV12-3/TRBV12-4
CASSIRWDRGPGNTIYF | TGTGCCAGTAGTATCCGGTGGGACAGGGGCCCTGGAAACACCATATATTTT | TRBJ1-3 | TRBD1 | . | TRBV19
CASSGAGLSYEQYF | TGTGCCAGCAGCGGGGCGGGACTATCCTACGAGCAGTACTTC | TRBJ2-7 | TRBD2 | . | TRBV27
CASSFGDRAGNIQYF | TGTGCCAGCAGCTTCGGGGACAGGGCTGGAAACATTCAGTACTTC | TRBJ2-4 | TRBD1 | . | TRBV7-2
CASSSTWGQGIAFF | TGCGCCAGCAGTTCAACGTGGGGCCAGGGTATAGCTTTCTTT | TRBJ1-1 | . | . | TRBV10-1
CASSLKQSDGYTF | TGCGCCAGCAGCCTGAAACAGTCGGATGGCTACACCTTC | TRBJ1-2 | . | . | TRBV4-1
CASSLVGIGTQYF | TGTGCCAGCAGTTTGGTGGGAATTGGTACGCAGTATTTT | TRBJ2-3 | . | once | TRBV27
CATSDLGGARINQPQHF | TGTGCCACCAGTGACCTGGGGGGGGCGCGGATAAATCAGCCCCAGCATTTT | TRBJ1-5 | . | . | TRBV24-1
CASSVTGPYNEQFF | TGTGCCAGCAGTGTGACAGGCCCCTACAATGAGCAGTTCTTC | TRBJ2-1 | . | . | TRBV2
CASNPRLLGNTEAFF | TGTGCCAGCAACCCTAGACTCCTAGGGAACACTGAAGCTTTCTTT | TRBJ1-1 | . | . | TRBV5-6
CSVRDGGGQPQHF | TGCAGCGTGCGGGACGGAGGTGGACAGCCCCAGCATTTT | TRBJ1-5 | . | . | TRBV29-1
CAIRGPRGQGNQPQHF | TGTGCCATTCGAGGCCCCCGGGGACAGGGCAATCAGCCCCAGCATTTT | TRBJ1-5 | TRBD1 | once | TRBV25-1
CASSVSPRLVGGSNEQFF | TGTGCCAGCAGCGTATCCCCTAGACTAGTCGGAGGGAGCAATGAGCAGTTCTTC | TRBJ2-1 | . | . | TRBV9
CASSPHGLAGERNGELFF | TGTGCCAGCAGCCCGCACGGACTAGCGGGAGAAAGGAACGGGGAGCTGTTTTTT | TRBJ2-2 | TRBD2 | few | TRBV14
CASRLARSSGSTDTQYF | TGTGCAAGTCGCTTAGCGAGATCTAGCGGGAGCACAGATACGCAGTATTTT | TRBJ2-3 | . | . | TRBV12-2
CASSEQETQYF | TGTGCCAGCAGTGAACAAGAGACCCAGTACTTC | TRBJ2-5 | . | . | TRBV2
CASRRSSYNSPLHF | TGTGCCAGTCGGCGTAGCTCCTATAATTCACCCCTCCACTTT | TRBJ1-6 | . | . | TRBV19
CASGLASGLAVYNEQFF | TGTGCTAGTGGTTTGGCCTCGGGACTAGCGGTATACAATGAGCAGTTCTTC | TRBJ2-1 | TRBD2 | . | TRBV12-5
CASSQVSATNEKLFF | TGCGCCAGCAGCCAAGTTTCAGCAACTAATGAAAAACTGTTTTTT | TRBJ1-4 | . | . | TRBV4-1